This TCR beta chain was documented in a study of CD8 T cells in Susac syndrome. An input of about 0.5 to 1 ug of RNA was subjected to reverse transcription using random hexamers. TCRdb re-called the immunoSEQ multiplex PCR reads with MiXCR, one entry per CDR3 protein. The repertoire holds approximately 170,000 distinct CDR3 sequences, with 92% as singletons. CD8+ and CD4+ blood T cells underwent TCR beta sequencing. Sequenced: CD4+ T cells from PBMCs. The TCR comes from a human donor in good health.

The CDR3 region is CASRLSRGGDTEAFF. DNA of the CDR3: TGTGCCAGCAGACTGAGCAGGGGGGGAGACACTGAAGCTTTCTTT. The genes are TRBV2 and TRBJ1-1; TRBD1 matches 7 bases. The length of the CDR3 is 15 residues. Germline V gene lookup returns CDR1 SNHLY and CDR2 FYNNEI. V lost 6 bases and J lost 3; bases outside the gene matches: 10.